Listed below are T cell receptor beta chains from one sample, sequenced in a study of T-cell reconstitution after alpha-beta-depleted transplantation in children. TCRdb passed the PCR reads through MiXCR, listing each CDR3 protein once. In the table there are approximately 83,000 distinct CDR3 sequences, 9% to 15% of which are singletons. Sequences were derived from PBMCs from the stem cell graft donor, sampled from the stem cell graft. Receptors were obtained from a human donor who donated a stem cell graft to a child with inherited bone marrow failure. CDR3s include the opening cysteine and the closing phenylalanine or tryptophan. The order of the fields is V gene, J gene, CDR3 protein.

TRBV5-1	TRBJ2-7	CASSLVPGEPYEQYF
TRBV4-2	TRBJ2-2	CASRSPPNTGELFF
TRBV24-1	TRBJ1-5	CATSDSSRDQPQHF
TRBV15	TRBJ2-7	CATSWSGRVYEQYF
TRBV12-3/TRBV12-4	TRBJ2-1	CASSNEMYNEQFF
TRBV6-2/TRBV6-3	TRBJ2-3	CASSYRGITDTQYF
TRBV7-8	TRBJ2-5	CASSFGLAGSQETQYF
TRBV5-8	TRBJ2-1	CASSRSGEQFF
TRBV19	TRBJ2-7	CASSSLDSHSYEQYF
TRBV23-1	TRBJ2-7	CASSQSADYEQYF
TRBV7-8	TRBJ2-6	CASTILAGGARGANVLTF
TRBV6-2/TRBV6-3	TRBJ2-5	CASSSTPHGQGTQYF
TRBV20-1	TRBJ2-1	CSASLDYYYNEQFF
TRBV20-1	TRBJ2-7	CSARGGELGYEQYF
TRBV28	TRBJ1-2	CASSFPREAHYGYTF
TRBV20-1	TRBJ2-5	CSATRGGPGETQYF
TRBV20-1	TRBJ2-2	CSASAELNTGELFF
TRBV7-3	TRBJ2-5	CASSRAPQETQYF
TRBV6-2/TRBV6-3	TRBJ2-1	CASSYGTRDEQFF
TRBV4-1	TRBJ2-3	CASSQVVPDTQYF
TRBV7-8	TRBJ2-1	CASSQKAGEVYNEQFF
TRBV5-1	TRBJ2-2	CASSFRDRAAGELFF
TRBV7-2	TRBJ2-7	CASSRLAGGAASYEQYF
TRBV29-1	TRBJ2-2	CSVEVQREAGELFF
TRBV5-1	TRBJ2-1	CASSPGGSGGGEQFF
TRBV5-4	TRBJ2-1	CASSRGLAGSSYNEQFF
TRBV4-3	TRBJ2-6	CASSQDGPSGANVLTF
TRBV27	TRBJ2-2	CASSFPAGELFF
TRBV5-1	TRBJ1-1	CASSLGGNTEAFF
TRBV9	TRBJ2-3	CASSASGAGDTQYF
TRBV2	TRBJ1-5	CASAPASDNQPQHF
TRBV7-6	TRBJ2-3	CASSFGHGGGSDTQYF
TRBV20-1	TRBJ2-5	CSASLSSGQETQYF
TRBV20-1	TRBJ1-1	CSARGEGGGFEAFF
TRBV20-1	TRBJ1-5	CSATQGGQPQHF
TRBV10-3	TRBJ1-3	CAIRPAAGNTIYF
TRBV6-2/TRBV6-3	TRBJ2-7	CASSLGIGNGTVLIYEQYF
TRBV7-2	TRBJ2-7	CASTRDRGPYEQYF
TRBV5-4	TRBJ1-2	CASSEGTANYGYTF
TRBV28	TRBJ2-7	CASSPGQSYEQYF
TRBV6-5	TRBJ1-3	CASSRTMAGWASGNTIYF
TRBV27	TRBJ2-5	CASSLTYQETQYF
TRBV6-7	TRBJ2-5	CASSLLGLGGETQYF
TRBV23-1	TRBJ2-7	CASSQSNSADEQYF
TRBV27	TRBJ2-3	CASSDRGEGTDTQYF
TRBV7-9	TRBJ1-2	CASSPNESGGYTF
TRBV6-2/TRBV6-3	TRBJ2-7	CASTDAGRTYEQYF
TRBV6-1	TRBJ1-1	CASVGEEPNTEAFF
TRBV4-3	TRBJ1-1	CASSHPGQGAREAFF